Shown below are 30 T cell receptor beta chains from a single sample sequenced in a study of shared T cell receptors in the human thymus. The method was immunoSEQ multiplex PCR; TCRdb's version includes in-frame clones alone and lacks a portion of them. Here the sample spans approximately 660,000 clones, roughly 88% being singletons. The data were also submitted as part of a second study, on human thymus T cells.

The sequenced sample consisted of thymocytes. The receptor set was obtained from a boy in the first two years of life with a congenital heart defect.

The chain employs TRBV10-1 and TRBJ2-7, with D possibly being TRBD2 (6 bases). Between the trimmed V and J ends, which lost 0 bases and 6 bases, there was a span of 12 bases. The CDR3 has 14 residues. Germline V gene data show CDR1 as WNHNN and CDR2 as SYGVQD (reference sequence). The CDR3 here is CASSESEGRSEQYF. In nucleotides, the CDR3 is TGCGCCAGCAGTGAGTCGGAGGGGCGCAGCGAGCAGTACTTC.

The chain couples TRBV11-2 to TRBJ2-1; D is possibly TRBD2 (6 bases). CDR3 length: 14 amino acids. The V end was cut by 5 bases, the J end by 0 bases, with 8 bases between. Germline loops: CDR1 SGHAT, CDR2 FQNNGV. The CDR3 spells CASSQAGSYNEQFF. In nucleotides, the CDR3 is TGTGCCAGCAGCCAAGCGGGCTCCTACAATGAGCAGTTCTTC.

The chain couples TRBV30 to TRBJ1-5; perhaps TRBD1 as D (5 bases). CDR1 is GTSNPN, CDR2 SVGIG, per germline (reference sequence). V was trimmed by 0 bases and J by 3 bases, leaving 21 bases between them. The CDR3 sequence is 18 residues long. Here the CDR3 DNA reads TGTGCCTGGAGTGTACCAGGGCAGCTTAAATGTGACAATCAGCCCCAGCATTTT. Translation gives CAWSVPGQLKCDNQPQHF. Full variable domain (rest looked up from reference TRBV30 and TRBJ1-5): SQTIHQWPATLVQPVGSPLSLECTVEGTSNPNLYWYRQAAGRGLQLLFYSVGIGQISSEVPQNLSASRPQDRQFILSSKKLLLSDSGFYLCAWSVPGQLKCDNQPQHFGDGTRLSIL.

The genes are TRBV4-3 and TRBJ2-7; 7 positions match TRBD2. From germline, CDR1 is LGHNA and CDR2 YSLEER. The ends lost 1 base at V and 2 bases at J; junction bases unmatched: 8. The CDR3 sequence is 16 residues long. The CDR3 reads CASSQAAGRGAYEQYF. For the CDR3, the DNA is TGCGCCAGCAGCCAAGCAGCGGGAAGAGGTGCCTACGAGCAGTACTTC.

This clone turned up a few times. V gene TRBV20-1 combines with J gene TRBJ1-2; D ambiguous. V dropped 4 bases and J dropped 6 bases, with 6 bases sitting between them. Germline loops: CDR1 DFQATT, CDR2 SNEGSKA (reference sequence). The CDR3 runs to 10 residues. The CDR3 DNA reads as TGCAGTGCTAATAGTGATGGCTACACCTTC. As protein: CSANSDGYTF.

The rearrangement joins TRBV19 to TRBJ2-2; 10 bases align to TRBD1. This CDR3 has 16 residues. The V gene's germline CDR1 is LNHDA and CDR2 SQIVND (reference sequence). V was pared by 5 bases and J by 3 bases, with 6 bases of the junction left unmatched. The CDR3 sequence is CASSVGGQGDTGELFF. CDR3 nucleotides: TGTGCCAGTAGTGTCGGAGGACAGGGGGACACCGGGGAGCTGTTTTTT. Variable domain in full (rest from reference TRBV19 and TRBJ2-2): DGGITQSPKYLFRKEGQNVTLSCEQNLNHDAMYWYRQDPGQGLRLIYYSQIVNDFQKGDIAEGYSVSREKKESFPLTVTSAQKNPTAFYLCASSVGGQGDTGELFFGEGSRLTVL.

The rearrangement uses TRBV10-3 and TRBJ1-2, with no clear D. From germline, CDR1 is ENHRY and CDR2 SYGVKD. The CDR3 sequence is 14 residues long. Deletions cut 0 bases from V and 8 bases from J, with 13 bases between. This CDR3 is CAISESSGGKGYTF. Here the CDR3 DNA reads TGTGCCATCAGTGAGTCTTCTGGCGGGAAAGGCTACACCTTC.

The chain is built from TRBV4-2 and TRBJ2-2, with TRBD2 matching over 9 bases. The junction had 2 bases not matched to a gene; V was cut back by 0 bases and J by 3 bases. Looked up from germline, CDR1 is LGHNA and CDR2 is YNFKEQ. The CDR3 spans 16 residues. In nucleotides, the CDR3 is TGTGCCAGCAGCCAAGAGACTAGCGGTGACACCGGGGAGCTGTTTTTT. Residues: CASSQETSGDTGELFF.

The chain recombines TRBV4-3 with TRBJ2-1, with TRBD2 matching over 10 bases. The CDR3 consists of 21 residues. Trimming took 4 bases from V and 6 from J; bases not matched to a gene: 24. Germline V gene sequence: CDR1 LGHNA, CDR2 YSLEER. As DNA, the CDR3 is TGCGCCAGCAGCCCCCGGGGGGGCCTAGCGGGAGAGAGGGGGTGGGGCAATGAGCAGTTCTTC. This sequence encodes CASSPRGGLAGERGWGNEQFF.

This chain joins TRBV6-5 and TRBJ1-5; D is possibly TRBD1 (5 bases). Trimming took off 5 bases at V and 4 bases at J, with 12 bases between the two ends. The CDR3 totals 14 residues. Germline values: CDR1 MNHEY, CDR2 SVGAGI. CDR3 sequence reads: CASSRDSLNQPQHF. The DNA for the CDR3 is TGTGCCAGCAGTCGAGACAGCTTGAATCAGCCCCAGCATTTT.

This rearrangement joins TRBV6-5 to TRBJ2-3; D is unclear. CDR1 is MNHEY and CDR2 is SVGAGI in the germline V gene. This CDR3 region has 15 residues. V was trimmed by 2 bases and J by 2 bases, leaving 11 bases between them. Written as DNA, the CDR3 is TGTGCCAGCAGTTACAAAAGCCTTCCCACAGATACGCAGTATTTT. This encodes CASSYKSLPTDTQYF.

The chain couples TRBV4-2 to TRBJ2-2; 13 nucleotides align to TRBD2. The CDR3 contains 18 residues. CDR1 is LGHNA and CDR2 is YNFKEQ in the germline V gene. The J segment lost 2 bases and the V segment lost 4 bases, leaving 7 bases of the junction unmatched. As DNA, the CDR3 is TGTGCCAGCAGCCTCAGGACTAGCGGGAGAGATAACACCGGGGAGCTGTTTTTT. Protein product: CASSLRTSGRDNTGELFF.

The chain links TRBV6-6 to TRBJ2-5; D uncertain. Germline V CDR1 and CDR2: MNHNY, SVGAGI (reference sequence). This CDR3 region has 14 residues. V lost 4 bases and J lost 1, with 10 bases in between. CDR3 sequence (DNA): TGTGCCAGCAGTTTCTTAGCCGGCCAAGAGACCCAGTACTTC. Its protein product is CASSFLAGQETQYF.

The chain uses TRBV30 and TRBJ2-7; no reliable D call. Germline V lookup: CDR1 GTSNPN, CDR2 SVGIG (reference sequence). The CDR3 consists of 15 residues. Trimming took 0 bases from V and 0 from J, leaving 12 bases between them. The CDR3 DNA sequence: TGTGCCTGGAGTGTACGAGTCAAGAGCTCCTACGAGCAGTACTTC. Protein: CAWSVRVKSSYEQYF.

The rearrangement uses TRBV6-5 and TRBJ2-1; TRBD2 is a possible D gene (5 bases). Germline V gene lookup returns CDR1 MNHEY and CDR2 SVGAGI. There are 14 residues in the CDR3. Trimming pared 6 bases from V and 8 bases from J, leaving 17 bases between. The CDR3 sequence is CASSRDNLVDEQFF. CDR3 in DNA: TGTGCCAGCAGCCGGGATAATCTCGTCGATGAGCAGTTCTTC.

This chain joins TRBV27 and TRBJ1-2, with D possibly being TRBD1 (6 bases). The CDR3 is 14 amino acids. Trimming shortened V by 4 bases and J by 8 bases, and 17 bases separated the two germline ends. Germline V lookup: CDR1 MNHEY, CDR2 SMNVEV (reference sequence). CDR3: CASSSHPTGVGYTF. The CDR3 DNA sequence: TGTGCCAGCAGTTCACACCCGACAGGTGTCGGCTACACCTTC.

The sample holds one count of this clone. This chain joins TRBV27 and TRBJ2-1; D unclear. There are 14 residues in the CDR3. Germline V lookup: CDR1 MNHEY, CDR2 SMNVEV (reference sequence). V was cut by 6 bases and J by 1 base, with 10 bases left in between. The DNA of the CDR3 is TGTGCCAGCAGACCTTTTGAGTCCTACAATGAGCAGTTCTTC. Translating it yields CASRPFESYNEQFF.

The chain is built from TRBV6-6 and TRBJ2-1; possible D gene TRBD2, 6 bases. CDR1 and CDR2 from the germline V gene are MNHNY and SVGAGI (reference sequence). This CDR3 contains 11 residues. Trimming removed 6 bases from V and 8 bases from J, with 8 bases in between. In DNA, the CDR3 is TGTGCCAGCAGGCGGGGTGATGAGCAGTTCTTC. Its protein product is CASRRGDEQFF.

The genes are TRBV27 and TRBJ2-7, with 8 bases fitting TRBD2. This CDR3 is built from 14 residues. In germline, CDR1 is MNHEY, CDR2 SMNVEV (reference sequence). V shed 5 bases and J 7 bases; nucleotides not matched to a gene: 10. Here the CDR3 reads CASSPIRGGQEQYF. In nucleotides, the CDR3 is TGTGCCAGCAGTCCCATCCGGGGGGGGCAGGAGCAGTACTTC.

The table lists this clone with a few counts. CDR3 coding DNA: TGCGCCAGCAGCCCTACGGACAGGGGACGCGAGCAGTACTTC. Its protein is CASSPTDRGREQYF. The chain carries TRBV4-3 and TRBJ2-7, with 9 positions matching TRBD1. Germline V CDR1 and CDR2: LGHNA, YSLEER. V was clipped by 4 bases and J by 6 bases; unmatched bases: 7. The CDR3 is 14 amino acids.

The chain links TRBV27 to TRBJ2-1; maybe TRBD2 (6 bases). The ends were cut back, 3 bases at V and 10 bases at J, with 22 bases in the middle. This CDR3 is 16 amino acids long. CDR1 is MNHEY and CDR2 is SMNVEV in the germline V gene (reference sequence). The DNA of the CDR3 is TGTGCCAGCAGTTTCCCACGGGGCGCGGGATGGGAGGAGCAGTTCTTC. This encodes CASSFPRGAGWEEQFF.

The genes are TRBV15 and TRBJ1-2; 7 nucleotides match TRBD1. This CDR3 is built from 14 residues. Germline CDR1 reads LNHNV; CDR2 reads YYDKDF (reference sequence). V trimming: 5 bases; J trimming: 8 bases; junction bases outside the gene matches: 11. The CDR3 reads CATSGQARGLGYTF. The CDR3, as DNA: TGTGCCACCAGCGGACAGGCCCGGGGCCTAGGCTACACCTTC.

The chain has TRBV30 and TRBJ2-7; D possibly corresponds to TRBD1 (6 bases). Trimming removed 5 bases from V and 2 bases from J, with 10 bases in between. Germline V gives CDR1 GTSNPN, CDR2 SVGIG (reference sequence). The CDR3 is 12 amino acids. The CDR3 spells CAWGGKPYEQYF. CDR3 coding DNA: TGTGCCTGGGGGGGCAAGCCCTACGAGCAGTACTTC. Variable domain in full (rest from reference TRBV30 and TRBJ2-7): SQTIHQWPATLVQPVGSPLSLECTVEGTSNPNLYWYRQAAGRGLQLLFYSVGIGQISSEVPQNLSASRPQDRQFILSSKKLLLSDSGFYLCAWGGKPYEQYFGPGTRLTVT.

DNA for the CDR3: TGTGCCAGCAGCGTCTGGGACAGGGTGTACGGCTACACCTTC. Its protein product is CASSVWDRVYGYTF. The chain uses TRBV21-1 and TRBJ1-2; the D call in the table, TRBD1, was not verified against the DNA. TRBV21-1 corresponds to a pseudogene. The CDR3 runs to 14 residues.

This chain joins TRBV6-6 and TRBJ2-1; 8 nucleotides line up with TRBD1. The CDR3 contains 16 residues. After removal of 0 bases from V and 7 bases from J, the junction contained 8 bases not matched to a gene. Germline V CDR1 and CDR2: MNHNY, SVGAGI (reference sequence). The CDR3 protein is CASSYSKRTGLNEQFF. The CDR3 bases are TGTGCCAGCAGTTACTCCAAACGGACAGGGTTGAATGAGCAGTTCTTC.

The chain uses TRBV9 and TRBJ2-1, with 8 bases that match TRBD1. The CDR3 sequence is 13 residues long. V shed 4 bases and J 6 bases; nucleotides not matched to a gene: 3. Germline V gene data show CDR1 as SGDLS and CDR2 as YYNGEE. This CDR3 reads CASSKTGVNEQFF. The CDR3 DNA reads TGTGCCAGCAGCAAGACAGGGGTCAATGAGCAGTTCTTC.

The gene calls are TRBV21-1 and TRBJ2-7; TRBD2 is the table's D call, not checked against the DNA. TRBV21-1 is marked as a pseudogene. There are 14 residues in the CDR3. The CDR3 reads CASLEGPPYYEQYF. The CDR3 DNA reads TGTGCCAGCTTGGAGGGCCCCCCCTACTACGAGCAGTACTTC.

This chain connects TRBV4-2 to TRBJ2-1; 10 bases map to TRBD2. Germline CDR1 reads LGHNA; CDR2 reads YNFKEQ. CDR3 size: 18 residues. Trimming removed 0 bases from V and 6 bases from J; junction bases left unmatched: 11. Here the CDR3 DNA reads TGTGCCAGCAGCCAAGATAAAGCGGGAGGGCCGCGGGTCAATGAGCAGTTCTTC. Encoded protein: CASSQDKAGGPRVNEQFF.

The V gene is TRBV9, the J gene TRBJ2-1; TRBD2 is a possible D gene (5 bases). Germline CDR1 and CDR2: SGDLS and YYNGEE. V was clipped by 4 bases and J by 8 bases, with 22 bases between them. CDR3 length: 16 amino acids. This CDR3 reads CASSKRNGGLSHEQFF. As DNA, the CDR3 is TGTGCCAGCAGCAAGCGAAACGGCGGACTGTCCCATGAGCAGTTCTTC.

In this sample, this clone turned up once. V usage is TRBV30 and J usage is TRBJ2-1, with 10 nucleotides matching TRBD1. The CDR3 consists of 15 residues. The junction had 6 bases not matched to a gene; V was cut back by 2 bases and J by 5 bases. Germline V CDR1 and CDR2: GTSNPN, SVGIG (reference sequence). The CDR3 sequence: CAWSHRDRGDNEQFF. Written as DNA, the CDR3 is TGTGCCTGGAGTCACCGGGACAGGGGCGACAATGAGCAGTTCTTC. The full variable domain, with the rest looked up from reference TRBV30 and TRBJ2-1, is SQTIHQWPATLVQPVGSPLSLECTVEGTSNPNLYWYRQAAGRGLQLLFYSVGIGQISSEVPQNLSASRPQDRQFILSSKKLLLSDSGFYLCAWSHRDRGDNEQFFGPGTRLTVL.